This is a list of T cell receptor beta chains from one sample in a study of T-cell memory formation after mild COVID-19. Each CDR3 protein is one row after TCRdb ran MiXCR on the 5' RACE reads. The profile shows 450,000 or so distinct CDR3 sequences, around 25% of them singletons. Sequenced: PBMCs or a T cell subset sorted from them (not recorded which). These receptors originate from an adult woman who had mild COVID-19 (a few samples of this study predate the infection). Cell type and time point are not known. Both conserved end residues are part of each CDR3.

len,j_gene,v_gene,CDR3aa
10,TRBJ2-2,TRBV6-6,CASKAGELFF
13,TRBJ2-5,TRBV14,CASSQFPIETQYF
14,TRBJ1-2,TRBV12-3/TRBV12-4,CASSFSRVSYGYTF
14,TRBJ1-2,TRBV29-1,CSDLPRGPRYGYTF
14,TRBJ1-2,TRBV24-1,CATSDHGQNYGYTF
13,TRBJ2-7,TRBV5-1,CASSLGDSGVQYF
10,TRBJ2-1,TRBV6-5,CASGFNEQFF
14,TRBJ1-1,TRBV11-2,CASSLMRVDTEAFF
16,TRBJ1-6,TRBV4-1,CASSQDQRTSTSPLHF
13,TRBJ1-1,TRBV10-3,CAINSDPNTEAFF
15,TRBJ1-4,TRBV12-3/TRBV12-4,CASSSWGTGDEKLFF
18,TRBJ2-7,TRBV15,CATSRDRGLGVTTYEQYF
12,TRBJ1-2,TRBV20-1,CSARQGEYGYTF
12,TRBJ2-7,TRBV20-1,CSARDTSYEQYF
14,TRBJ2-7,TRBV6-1,CASSKGQGAYEQYF
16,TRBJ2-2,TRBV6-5,CASSYSDILNTGELFF
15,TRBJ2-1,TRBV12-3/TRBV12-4,CASRVGRGQSNEQFF
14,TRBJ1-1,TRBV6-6,CASSQSRDRTEAFF
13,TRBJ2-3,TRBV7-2,CASSSGWTDTQYF
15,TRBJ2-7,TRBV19,CASSPRQGPTYEQYF
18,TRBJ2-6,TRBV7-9,CASSPRGDSNSGANVLTF
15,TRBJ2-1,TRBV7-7,CASSLYGTSGNEQFF
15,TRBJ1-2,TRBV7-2,CASSYDSTANYGYTF
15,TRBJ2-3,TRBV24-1,CATSALSGDTDTQYF
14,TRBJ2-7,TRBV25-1,CASSPHSVGYEQYF
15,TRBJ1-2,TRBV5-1,CASSLNTGGDYGYTF
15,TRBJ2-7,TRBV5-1,CASSFSSQSGYEQYF
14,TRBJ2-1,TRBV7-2,CASSLRRGPGEQFF
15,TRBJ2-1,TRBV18,CASSPPGLEVNEQFF
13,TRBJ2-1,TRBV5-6,CASSLVLGDEQFF
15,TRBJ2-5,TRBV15,CATSRGRVSRETQYF
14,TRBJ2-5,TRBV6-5,CASSYGISTETQYF
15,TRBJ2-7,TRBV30,CAWTNGGLAAYEQYF
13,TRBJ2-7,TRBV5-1,CASSSTVSYEQYF
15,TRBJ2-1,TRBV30,CAWKEVNTYYNEQFF
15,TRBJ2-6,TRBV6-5,CASSVRPSGANVLTF
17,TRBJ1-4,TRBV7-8,CASSLHWMESTNEKLFF
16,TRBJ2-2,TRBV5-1,CASSPSGLATTGELFF
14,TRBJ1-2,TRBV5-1,CASSLALGDYGYTF
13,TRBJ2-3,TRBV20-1,CSAFRDSADTQYF
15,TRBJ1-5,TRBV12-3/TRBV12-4,CASSFQGGSNQPQHF
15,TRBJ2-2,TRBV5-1,CASSLGRGNTGELFF
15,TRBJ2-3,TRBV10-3,CAISDRDRETDTQYF
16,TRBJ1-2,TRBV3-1,CASSPNRDTSNYGYTF